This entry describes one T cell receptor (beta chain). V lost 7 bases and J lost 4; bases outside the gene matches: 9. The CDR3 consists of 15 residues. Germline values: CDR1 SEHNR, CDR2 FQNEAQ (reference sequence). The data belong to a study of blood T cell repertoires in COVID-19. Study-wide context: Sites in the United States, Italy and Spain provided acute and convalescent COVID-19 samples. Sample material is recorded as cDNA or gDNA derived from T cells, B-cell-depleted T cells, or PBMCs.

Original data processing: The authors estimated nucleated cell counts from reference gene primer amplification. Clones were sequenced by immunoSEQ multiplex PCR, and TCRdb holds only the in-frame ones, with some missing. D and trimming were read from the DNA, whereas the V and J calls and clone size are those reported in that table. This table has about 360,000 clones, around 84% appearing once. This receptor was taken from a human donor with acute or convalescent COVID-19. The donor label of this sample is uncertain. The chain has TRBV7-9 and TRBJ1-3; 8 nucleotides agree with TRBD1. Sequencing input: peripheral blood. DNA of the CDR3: TGTGCCAGCATGCCAGGGGGCAACAGGGGAAACACCATATATTTT. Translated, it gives CASMPGGNRGNTIYF.